The rows below give T cell receptor beta chains drawn from one sample of a study of early T cells in non-severe SARS-CoV-2 infection. TCRdb ran MiXCR on the 5' RACE reads and lists one entry per CDR3 protein. The data contain approximately 89,000 distinct CDR3 sequences, more than 13% of them seen just once; the ten biggest clones take up 3%. The sequenced material came from whole blood. These receptors originate from an adult who was a healthcare worker with PCR-confirmed SARS-CoV-2 infection or an uninfected control (not recorded which). CDR3s include the opening cysteine and the closing phenylalanine or tryptophan. A D gene is named only where the DNA matches it firmly. Rows may omit the clone size; those that give it use once, few, many or a size class.

D: .
J: TRBJ2-5
size: many
V: TRBV6-5
DNA: TGTGCCAGCAGTTACTCAGGGCTTAGCGGAGGTGGGCTCGAGACCCAGTACTTC
CDR3: CASSYSGLSGGGLETQYF

D: TRBD1
J: TRBJ1-4
size: few
V: TRBV6-5
DNA: TGTGCCAGCAGTTACTCGTACAGGGGGCGCGAAAAACTGTTTTTT
CDR3: CASSYSYRGREKLFF

D: .
J: TRBJ1-1
size: many
V: TRBV20-1
DNA: TGCAGTGCTAGAGATAAGAACATCCCGAACAGCGTCACTGAAGCTTTCTTT
CDR3: CSARDKNIPNSVTEAFF

D: TRBD2
J: TRBJ2-7
size: few
V: TRBV9
DNA: TGTGCCAGCAGCGTAGGGTCTAGCGGGACTTTATCCTACGAGCAGTACTTC
CDR3: CASSVGSSGTLSYEQYF

D: TRBD1
J: TRBJ1-3
size: few
V: TRBV6-6
DNA: TGTGCCAGCTGGAAAGACAGGGGATCTGGAAACACCATATATTTT
CDR3: CASWKDRGSGNTIYF

D: .
J: TRBJ1-3
size: few
V: TRBV3-1
DNA: TGTGCCAGCAGCCAAAGGGGCCTCTACTCTGGAAACACCATATATTTT
CDR3: CASSQRGLYSGNTIYF

D: TRBD2
J: TRBJ2-2
size: few
V: TRBV24-1
DNA: TGTGCCACCAGTGACCGACTGACGGGGGGACCCTCGAACACCGGGGAGCTGTTTTTT
CDR3: CATSDRLTGGPSNTGELFF

D: .
J: TRBJ2-5
size: .
V: TRBV7-8
DNA: TGTGCCAGCAGCAAAGCTAGCAGAGAGACCCAGTACTTC
CDR3: CASSKASRETQYF

D: .
J: TRBJ2-7
size: few
V: TRBV29-1
DNA: TGCAGCGTTGAAGTCGGAGCTCGCAGCTCCTACGAGCAGTACTTC
CDR3: CSVEVGARSSYEQYF

D: .
J: TRBJ1-3
size: .
V: TRBV6-5
DNA: TGTGCCAGCATGCCGGACGTAAGCTCTGGAAACACCATATATTTT
CDR3: CASMPDVSSGNTIYF

D: .
J: TRBJ2-1
size: .
V: TRBV7-9
DNA: TGTGCCAGCAGCTTCCTGTCCGGGCTCGGAGGGGGGCAGTTCTTC
CDR3: CASSFLSGLGGGQFF

D: TRBD1
J: TRBJ1-6
size: few
V: TRBV13
DNA: TGTGCCAGCAGCCCGGCCGGGACAGGGGCCTTTTCACCCCTCCACTTT
CDR3: CASSPAGTGAFSPLHF

D: TRBD1
J: TRBJ2-1
size: many
V: TRBV5-4
DNA: TGTGCCAGCAGCTCCGGGACAGGCTCCTACAATGAGCAGTTCTTC
CDR3: CASSSGTGSYNEQFF

D: .
J: TRBJ2-7
size: .
V: TRBV7-9
DNA: TGTGCCAGCGGCGAGGGGGGCCACGAGCAGTACTTC
CDR3: CASGEGGHEQYF

D: TRBD1
J: TRBJ2-5
size: many
V: TRBV19
DNA: TGTGCCAGTAGTACTACAGGGGAAGAGACCCAGTACTTC
CDR3: CASSTTGEETQYF

D: .
J: TRBJ2-3
size: many
V: TRBV28
DNA: TGTGCCAGCAGCTCCAACACAGATACGCAGTATTTT
CDR3: CASSSNTDTQYF

D: .
J: TRBJ1-5
size: .
V: TRBV18
DNA: TGTGCCAGCTCACCGGAAGGTACGGGCAATCAGCCCCAGCATTTT
CDR3: CASSPEGTGNQPQHF

D: .
J: TRBJ1-3
size: .
V: TRBV7-9
DNA: TGTGCCAGCAGCTACTACCCCCCGACAGACCCCCTATGGAACACCATATATTTT
CDR3: CASSYYPPTDPLWNTIYF

D: .
J: TRBJ2-6
size: many
V: TRBV30
DNA: TGTGCCTGGGGCGGGGCGGCTGGGGCCAACGTCCTGACTTTC
CDR3: CAWGGAAGANVLTF

D: .
J: TRBJ1-2
size: many
V: TRBV12-3/TRBV12-4
DNA: TGTGCCAGCAGTTTAGGTGTCCGCCAGGGTGGCTACACCTTC
CDR3: CASSLGVRQGGYTF

D: .
J: TRBJ1-3
size: many
V: TRBV7-2
DNA: TGTGCCAGCTCTACCGGGCAGGGAAACACCATATATTTT
CDR3: CASSTGQGNTIYF

D: .
J: TRBJ2-7
size: few
V: TRBV7-9
DNA: TGTGCCAGCAGCTTAGAGGCGGGGTCCCACGAGCAGTACTTC
CDR3: CASSLEAGSHEQYF

D: .
J: TRBJ2-7
size: few
V: TRBV5-3
DNA: TGTGCCAGGCTACCGCGGGCGGGAAAACGGCTACTACACCGTCTCGAGCAGTACTTC
CDR3: CARLPRAGKRLLHRLEQYF

D: TRBD2
J: TRBJ2-1
size: few
V: TRBV7-9
DNA: TGTGCCAGCAGACCAAGCGGGGGCAATGAGCAGTTCTTC
CDR3: CASRPSGGNEQFF

D: TRBD1
J: TRBJ1-4
size: few
V: TRBV7-6
DNA: TGTGCCAGCAGCTGGAGACAGGGTACTAATGAAAAACTGTTTTTT
CDR3: CASSWRQGTNEKLFF

D: TRBD2
J: TRBJ2-4
size: .
V: TRBV12-3/TRBV12-4
DNA: TGTGCCAGCAGTTTGCGGGGGGGAGATCTAGCCAAAAACATTCAGTACTTC
CDR3: CASSLRGGDLAKNIQYF

D: TRBD1
J: TRBJ2-7
size: .
V: TRBV7-9
DNA: TGTGCCAGCAGCTGGACAGGGGGCTTCTACGAGCAGTACTTC
CDR3: CASSWTGGFYEQYF